This T cell receptor (beta chain) was obtained from a study of blood T cell repertoires in COVID-19. Study at large: Nucleic acid was either cDNA or gDNA, and it came from T cells, B-cell-depleted T cells, or PBMCs.

Germline V lookup: CDR1 GTSNPN, CDR2 SVGIG (reference sequence). The CDR3 extends over 18 amino acids. The trim removed 0 bases at V and 3 bases at J, leaving 13 bases unmatched. Seattle's cohort entered during active infection and was followed longitudinally. Profiled with immunoSEQ multiplex PCR; TCRdb holds only in-frame clones, not every one. This repertoire shows fewer than 350,000 clones, about 93% found once; its top ten account for approximately 7.5%. The TCR was taken from a woman aged 25-40 years with COVID-19, enrolled during active disease. The J gene is TRBJ1-5, the V gene TRBV30; 8 bases align to TRBD1. Sequenced: peripheral blood. The CDR3 spells CAWSVLRTGKSHNQPQHF. In DNA, the CDR3 is TGTGCCTGGAGTGTACTCCGGACAGGGAAGAGCCACAATCAGCCCCAGCATTTT.